Reported below is one TCR beta chain. Its cognate antigen is unknown. The data were obtained in a study of T cell responses to AZD1222 COVID-19 vaccine. The germline V and J ends were trimmed by 2 bases and 2 bases, with 12 bases remaining between them. The length of the CDR3 is 14 residues. Germline lookup yields CDR1 GTSNPN and CDR2 SVGIG (reference sequence). Notes on the study in general: Samples come after the peak T cell response, not at day 14.

The table came from immunoSEQ multiplex PCR; TCRdb's copy has only in-frame clones and leaves some out. The sample includes around 80,000 clones, 70% to 90% of them seen just once. This receptor was obtained from an adult in good health. The rearrangement uses TRBV30 and TRBJ2-5; the D gene could be TRBD1 or TRBD2 (6 bases each). This specimen was peripheral blood, taken on day 0 of AZD1222 vaccination. The CDR3 sequence: CAWSPGGGQETQYF. CDR3 sequence (DNA): TGTGCCTGGAGTCCCGGGGGCGGTCAAGAGACCCAGTACTTC.